The 13 T cell receptor beta chains presented below share a single source sample, sequenced in a study of blood T cell repertoires in COVID-19. TCRdb's copy holds only in-frame clones and misses some; the assay was immunoSEQ multiplex PCR. The profile shows 120,000 to 150,000 clones, about 82% of them singletons. The sample was peripheral blood. These receptors were taken from a man aged 50-60 years with acute or convalescent COVID-19.

In DNA form, the CDR3 reads TGTGCCAGTAGTTTAGCGGGAGCCTACGAGCAGTACTTC. Amino acid sequence: CASSLAGAYEQYF. The chain is built from TRBV19 and TRBJ2-7; 9 positions agree with TRBD2. Germline V gene data show CDR1 as LNHDA and CDR2 as SQIVND (reference sequence). The J segment lost 2 bases and the V segment lost 5 bases, leaving 1 base of the junction unmatched. This CDR3 comprises 13 residues.

This clone has more than one count but fewer than ten. The V gene is TRBV28, the J gene TRBJ2-2; 8 nucleotides line up with TRBD2. The CDR3 totals 15 residues. Germline-derived CDR1 and CDR2 are MDHEN and SYDVKM. V trimming: 5 bases; J trimming: 6 bases; junction bases outside the gene matches: 8. The DNA for the CDR3 is TGTGCCAGCAGTAATAGCGGGATTAAGGCCGGGGAGCTGTTTTTT. This gives the protein CASSNSGIKAGELFF.

The chain has TRBV5-4 and TRBJ1-2; 7 bases align to TRBD1. Germline lookup yields CDR1 SGHNT and CDR2 YYREEE (reference sequence). CDR3 length: 16 residues. J lost 0 bases, V lost 2 bases, and 7 bases had no gene match. In DNA form, the CDR3 reads TGTGCCAGCAGCTTCCGGGACAGCTATACTAACTATGGCTACACCTTC. Its translation: CASSFRDSYTNYGYTF.

CDR3 sequence: CASRDFSNQPQHF. CDR3 in DNA: TGTGCCAGTAGGGACTTTAGCAATCAGCCCCAGCATTTT. V is TRBV19 and J is TRBJ1-5; D remains ambiguous. Germline CDR1 reads LNHDA; CDR2 reads SQIVND (reference sequence). CDR3 length: 13 amino acids. Trimming shortened V by 6 bases and J by 0 bases, and 6 bases separated the two germline ends.

The V call is TRBV5-1, the J call TRBJ2-1; TRBD2 matches 11 bases. Germline V gene data show CDR1 as SGHRS and CDR2 as YFSETQ. V lost 4 bases to trimming and J lost 6 bases; unmatched junction nucleotides: 6. The CDR3 length is 15 residues. The CDR3 DNA follows: TGCGCCAGCAGCCCAGCTAGCGGGAGGTTCAATGAGCAGTTCTTC. As protein: CASSPASGRFNEQFF.

The chain combines TRBV27 with TRBJ2-7, with 9 bases lining up with TRBD2. CDR3 length: 15 amino acids. Unmatched junction bases numbered 8, after V lost 4 bases and J lost 4 bases. Germline CDR1 is MNHEY and CDR2 is SMNVEV (reference sequence). CDR3 in amino acids: CASSSAQRGAYEQYF. The DNA for the CDR3 is TGTGCCAGCAGTTCTGCGCAGCGGGGGGCTTACGAGCAGTACTTC.

The V and J genes are TRBV7-2 and TRBJ1-4, with TRBD1 matching over 7 bases. Germline lookup yields CDR1 SGHTA and CDR2 FQGNSA. The CDR3 has 14 residues. The V and J ends lost 2 bases and 8 bases, in that order; junction bases with no gene match: 5. The CDR3, as DNA: TGTGCCAGCAGCTTAAACAGGGGTAAAGAAAAACTGTTTTTT. It translates to CASSLNRGKEKLFF.

This chain connects TRBV19 to TRBJ2-6, with D tentatively TRBD1 (6 bases). V lost 7 bases and J 4 bases, leaving 17 bases between the germline ends. Germline CDR1 reads LNHDA; CDR2 reads SQIVND (reference sequence). This CDR3 comprises 16 residues. The CDR3 bases are TGTGCCAGTACCTATTTGGGGGCGCGAGGGGCCAACGTCCTGACTTTC. This sequence encodes CASTYLGARGANVLTF. Combining the CDR3 with reference TRBV19 and TRBJ2-6 gives the whole variable domain DGGITQSPKYLFRKEGQNVTLSCEQNLNHDAMYWYRQDPGQGLRLIYYSQIVNDFQKGDIAEGYSVSREKKESFPLTVTSAQKNPTAFYLCASTYLGARGANVLTFGAGSRLTVL.

V gene TRBV25-1 combines with J gene TRBJ2-3; D not resolved. The germline CDR1 and CDR2 sequences are MGHDK and SYGVNS. This CDR3 has 15 amino acids. Trimming took off 3 bases at V and 0 bases at J, with 10 bases between the two ends. The CDR3 is CASSEIYSSTDTQYF. The CDR3 coding sequence is TGTGCCAGCAGTGAGATCTACAGTAGCACAGATACGCAGTATTTT.

The V gene is TRBV18, the J gene TRBJ1-6; TRBD1 aligns across 11 bases. V shed 3 bases, J shed 10 bases, and the junction held 8 bases outside the gene matches. The V gene's germline CDR1 is KGHSH and CDR2 LQKENI. The CDR3 is 16 residues long. The CDR3 reads CASSPGTGGNGSPLHF. The DNA of the CDR3 is TGTGCCAGCTCACCGGGGACAGGGGGAAACGGATCACCCCTCCACTTT.

The J gene is TRBJ2-7, the V gene TRBV7-6; 14 bases match TRBD2. J was trimmed by 0 bases and V by 7 bases; bases with no gene match: 8. The CDR3 runs to 17 residues. Germline lookup yields CDR1 SGHVS and CDR2 FNYEAQ. CDR3 region: CASTGTSGRGGSYEQYF. In DNA, the CDR3 is TGTGCCAGCACCGGGACTAGCGGGAGAGGAGGCTCCTACGAGCAGTACTTC.

The V and J genes are TRBV19 and TRBJ2-7, with a weak D call TRBD1 (6 bases). V was trimmed by 5 bases and J by 3 bases, leaving 17 bases between them. The CDR3 loop spans 15 amino acids. Germline V gene sequence: CDR1 LNHDA, CDR2 SQIVND (reference sequence). In nucleotides, the CDR3 is TGTGCCAGTAGTCCACCCCAAGCAGGGGACTACGAGCAGTACTTC. This codes for CASSPPQAGDYEQYF.

The chain joins TRBV5-5 to TRBJ1-5; possibly TRBD1 for D (5 bases). The V and J ends lost 0 bases and 2 bases respectively, with 12 bases between them. The CDR3 is made up of 16 amino acids. Germline V CDR1 and CDR2: SGHKS, YYEKEE (reference sequence). CDR3 in DNA: TGTGCCAGCAGCTTGGACCCAGGGTACCGCAATCAGCCCCAGCATTTT. It codes for CASSLDPGYRNQPQHF.